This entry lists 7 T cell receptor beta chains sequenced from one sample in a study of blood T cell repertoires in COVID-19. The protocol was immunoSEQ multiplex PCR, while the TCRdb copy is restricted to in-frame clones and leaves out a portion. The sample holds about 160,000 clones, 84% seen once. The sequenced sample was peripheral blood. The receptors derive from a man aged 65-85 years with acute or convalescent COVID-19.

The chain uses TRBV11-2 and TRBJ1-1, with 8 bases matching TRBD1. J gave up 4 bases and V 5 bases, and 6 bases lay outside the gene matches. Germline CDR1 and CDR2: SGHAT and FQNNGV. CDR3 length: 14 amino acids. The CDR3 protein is CASSKTGVITEAFF. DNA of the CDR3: TGTGCCAGCAGCAAGACAGGGGTGATCACTGAAGCTTTCTTT.

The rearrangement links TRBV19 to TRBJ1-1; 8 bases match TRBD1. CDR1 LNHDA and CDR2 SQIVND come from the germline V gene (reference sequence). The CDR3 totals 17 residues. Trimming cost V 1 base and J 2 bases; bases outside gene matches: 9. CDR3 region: CASSIAAGGLINTEAFF. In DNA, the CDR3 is TGTGCCAGTAGTATAGCGGCAGGGGGCTTAATAAACACTGAAGCTTTCTTT. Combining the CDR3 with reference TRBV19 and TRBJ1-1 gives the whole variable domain DGGITQSPKYLFRKEGQNVTLSCEQNLNHDAMYWYRQDPGQGLRLIYYSQIVNDFQKGDIAEGYSVSREKKESFPLTVTSAQKNPTAFYLCASSIAAGGLINTEAFFGQGTRLTVV.

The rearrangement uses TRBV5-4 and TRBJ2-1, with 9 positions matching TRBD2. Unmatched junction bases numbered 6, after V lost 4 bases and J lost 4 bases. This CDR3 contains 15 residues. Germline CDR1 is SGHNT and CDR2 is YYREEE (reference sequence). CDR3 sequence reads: CASSLGSGGYNEQFF. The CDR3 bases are TGTGCCAGCAGCCTCGGGAGCGGGGGGTACAATGAGCAGTTCTTC.

As DNA, the CDR3 is TGTGCCAGCAGCGCCCATAGCTCTGGGGCCAACGTCCTGACTTTC. This encodes CASSAHSSGANVLTF. V gene TRBV9 combines with J gene TRBJ2-6; D is undetermined. The CDR3 length is 15 residues. The germline gives CDR1 SGDLS, CDR2 YYNGEE. V lost 3 bases to trimming and J lost 0 bases, with 7 bases between them.

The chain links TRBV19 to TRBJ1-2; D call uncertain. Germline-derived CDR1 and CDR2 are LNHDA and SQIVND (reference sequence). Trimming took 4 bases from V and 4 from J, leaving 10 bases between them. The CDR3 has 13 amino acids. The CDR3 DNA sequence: TGTGCCAGTAGTAGGGGAGATGGCTATGGCTACACCTTC. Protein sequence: CASSRGDGYGYTF.

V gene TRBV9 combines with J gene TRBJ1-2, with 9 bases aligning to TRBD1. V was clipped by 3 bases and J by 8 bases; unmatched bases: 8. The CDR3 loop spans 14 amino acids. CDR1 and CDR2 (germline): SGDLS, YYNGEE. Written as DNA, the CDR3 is TGTGCCAGCAGCGCGGACAGGGGATTGAGGGGCTACACCTTC. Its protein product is CASSADRGLRGYTF.

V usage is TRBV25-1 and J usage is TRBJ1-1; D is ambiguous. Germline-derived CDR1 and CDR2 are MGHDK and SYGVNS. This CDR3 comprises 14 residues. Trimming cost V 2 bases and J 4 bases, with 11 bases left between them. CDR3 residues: CASSEPRAGTEAFF. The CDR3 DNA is TGTGCCAGCAGTGAACCCCGGGCGGGCACTGAAGCTTTCTTT.